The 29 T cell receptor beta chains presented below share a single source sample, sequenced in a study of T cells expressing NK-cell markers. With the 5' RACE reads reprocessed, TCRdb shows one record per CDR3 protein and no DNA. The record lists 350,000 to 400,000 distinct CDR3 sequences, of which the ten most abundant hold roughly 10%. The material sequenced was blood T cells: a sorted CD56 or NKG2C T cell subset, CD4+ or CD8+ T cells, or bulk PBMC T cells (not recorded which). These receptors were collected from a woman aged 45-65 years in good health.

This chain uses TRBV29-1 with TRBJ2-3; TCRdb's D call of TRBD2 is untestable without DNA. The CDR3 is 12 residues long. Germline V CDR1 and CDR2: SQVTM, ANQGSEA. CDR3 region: CSVGSSDRTQYF.

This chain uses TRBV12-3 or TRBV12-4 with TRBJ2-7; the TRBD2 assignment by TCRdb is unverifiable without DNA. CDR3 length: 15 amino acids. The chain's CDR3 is CASSFGTAHSYEQYF.

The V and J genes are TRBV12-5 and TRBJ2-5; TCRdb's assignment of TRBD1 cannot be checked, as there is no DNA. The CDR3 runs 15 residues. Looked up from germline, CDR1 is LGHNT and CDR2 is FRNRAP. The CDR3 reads CASRWGQQNQETQYF.

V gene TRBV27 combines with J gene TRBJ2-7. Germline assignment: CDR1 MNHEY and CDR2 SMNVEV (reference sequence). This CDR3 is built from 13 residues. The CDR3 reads CASSFAAEYEQYF.

This CDR3 is CASSSSGRGLEQYF. The V gene is TRBV12-3 or TRBV12-4, the J gene TRBJ2-7; TCRdb's D gene call, TRBD2, goes unchecked for lack of DNA. This CDR3 has 14 amino acids.

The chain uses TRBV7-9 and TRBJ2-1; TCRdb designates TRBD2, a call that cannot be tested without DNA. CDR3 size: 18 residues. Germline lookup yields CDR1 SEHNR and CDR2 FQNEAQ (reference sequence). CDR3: CASSLIGWTSGSYNEQFF. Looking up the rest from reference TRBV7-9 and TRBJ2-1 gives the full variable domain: DTGVSQNPRHKITKRGQNVTFRCDPISEHNRLYWYRQTLGQGPEFLTYFQNEAQLEKSRLLSDRFSAERPKGSFSTLEIQRTEQGDSAMYLCASSLIGWTSGSYNEQFFGPGTRLTVL.

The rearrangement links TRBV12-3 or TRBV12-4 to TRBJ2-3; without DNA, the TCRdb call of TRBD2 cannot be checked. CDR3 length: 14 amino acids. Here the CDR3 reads CASTLSGSWDTQYF.

The CDR3 protein is CASSPTSGGNEFF. The rearrangement links TRBV9 to TRBJ2-1; as DNA is missing, the TRBD2 call by TCRdb cannot be tested. Germline CDR1 is SGDLS and CDR2 is YYNGEE. There are 13 residues in the CDR3.

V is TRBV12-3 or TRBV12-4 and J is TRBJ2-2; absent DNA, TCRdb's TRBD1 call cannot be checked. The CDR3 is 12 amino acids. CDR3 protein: CASVQGAGELFF.

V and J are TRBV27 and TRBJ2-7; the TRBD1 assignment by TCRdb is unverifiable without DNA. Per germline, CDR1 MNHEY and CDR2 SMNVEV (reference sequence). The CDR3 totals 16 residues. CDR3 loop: CASSPSSGEVPYEQYF.

The CDR3 reads CASSLDVGSYNEQFF. V gene TRBV11-3 combines with J gene TRBJ2-1. The germline V gene encodes CDR1 SGHNT and CDR2 YENEEA. The CDR3 is 15 residues long.

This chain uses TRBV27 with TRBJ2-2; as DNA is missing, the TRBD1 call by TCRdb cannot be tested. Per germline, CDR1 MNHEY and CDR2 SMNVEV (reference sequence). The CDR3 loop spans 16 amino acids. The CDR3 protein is CASTGTDHRDTGELFF.

CDR3: CASSLGREPYGYTF. The chain is built from TRBV12-3 or TRBV12-4 and TRBJ1-2; there is no DNA to check the TCRdb D call of TRBD1. The CDR3 has 14 residues.

CDR3 sequence: CASSLIAGGRTDTQYF. The chain uses TRBV5-1 and TRBJ2-3; TCRdb's D gene call, TRBD2, goes unchecked for lack of DNA. CDR3 length: 16 amino acids. Germline V gene sequence: CDR1 SGHRS, CDR2 YFSETQ. The variable domain in full, with the rest retrieved from reference TRBV5-1 and TRBJ2-3, is KAGVTQTPRYLIKTRGQQVTLSCSPISGHRSVSWYQQTPGQGLQFLFEYFSETQRNKGNFPGRFSGRQFSNSRSEMNVSTLELGDSALYLCASSLIAGGRTDTQYFGPGTRLTVL.

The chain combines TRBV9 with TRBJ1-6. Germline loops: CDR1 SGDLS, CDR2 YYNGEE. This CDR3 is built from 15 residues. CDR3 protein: CASSVGRLDNSPLHF.

CDR3 sequence: CSVGRDQSYEQYF. This chain links TRBV29-1 with TRBJ2-7; absent DNA, TCRdb's TRBD1 call cannot be checked. The CDR3 contains 13 residues. The V gene's germline CDR1 is SQVTM and CDR2 ANQGSEA.

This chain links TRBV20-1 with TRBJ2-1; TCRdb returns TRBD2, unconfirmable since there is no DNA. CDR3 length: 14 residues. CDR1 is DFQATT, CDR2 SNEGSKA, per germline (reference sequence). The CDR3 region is CSAPGTREGNEQFF.

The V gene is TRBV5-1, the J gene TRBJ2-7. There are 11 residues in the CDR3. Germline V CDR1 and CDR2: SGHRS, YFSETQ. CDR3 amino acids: CASSLNYEQYF.

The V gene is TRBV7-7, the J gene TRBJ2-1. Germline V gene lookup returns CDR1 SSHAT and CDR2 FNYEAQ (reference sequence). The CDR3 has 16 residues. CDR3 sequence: CASSLGLGEPNNEQFF.

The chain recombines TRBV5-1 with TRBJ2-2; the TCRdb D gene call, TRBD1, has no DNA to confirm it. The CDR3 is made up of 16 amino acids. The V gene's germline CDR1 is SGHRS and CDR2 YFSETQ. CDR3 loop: CASSGPGLANTGELFF.

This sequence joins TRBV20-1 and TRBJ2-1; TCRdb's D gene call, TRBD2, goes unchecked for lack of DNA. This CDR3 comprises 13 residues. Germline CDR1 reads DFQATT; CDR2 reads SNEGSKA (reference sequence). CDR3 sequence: CSATPGLAYEQFF.

The CDR3 loop reads CASSTSLAVYNEQFF. J is TRBJ2-1 and V is TRBV7-8; the TRBD2 assignment by TCRdb is unverifiable without DNA. The CDR3 totals 15 residues. Germline V gives CDR1 SGHVS, CDR2 FQNEAQ.

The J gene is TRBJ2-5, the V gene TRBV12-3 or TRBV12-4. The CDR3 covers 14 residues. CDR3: CASSFHVAGETQYF.

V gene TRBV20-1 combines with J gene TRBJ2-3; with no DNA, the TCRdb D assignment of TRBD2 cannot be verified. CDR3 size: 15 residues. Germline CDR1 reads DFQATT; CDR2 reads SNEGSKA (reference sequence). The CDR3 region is CSARDEREHTDTQYF.

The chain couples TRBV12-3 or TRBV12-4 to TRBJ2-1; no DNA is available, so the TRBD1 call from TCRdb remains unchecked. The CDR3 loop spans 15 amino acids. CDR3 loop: CASKNDRDGSDEQFF.

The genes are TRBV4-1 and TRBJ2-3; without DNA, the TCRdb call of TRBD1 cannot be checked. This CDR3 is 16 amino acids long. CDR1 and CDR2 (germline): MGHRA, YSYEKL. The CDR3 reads CASSQGTGAPTDTQYF.

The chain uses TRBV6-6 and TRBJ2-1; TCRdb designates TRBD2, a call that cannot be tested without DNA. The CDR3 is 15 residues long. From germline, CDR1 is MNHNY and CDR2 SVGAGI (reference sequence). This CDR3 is CASSYPSGYYNEQFF.

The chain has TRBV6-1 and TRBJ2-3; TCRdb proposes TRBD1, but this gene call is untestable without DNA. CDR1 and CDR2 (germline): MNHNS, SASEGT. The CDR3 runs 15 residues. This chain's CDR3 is CASSARQGATDTQYF.

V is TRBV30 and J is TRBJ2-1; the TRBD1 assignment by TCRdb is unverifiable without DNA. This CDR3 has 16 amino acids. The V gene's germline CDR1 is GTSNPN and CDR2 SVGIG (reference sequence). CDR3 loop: CAWSVDQGGGYNEQFF.